Here is one TCR beta chain with its context. Time point: blood at routine non-recurrence follow-up after resection. From tumor, nontumor lung or frozen PBMC, whole RNA was taken unsorted for sequencing. V lost 5 bases and J lost 1; bases outside the gene matches: 13. Germline CDR1 DFQATT, CDR2 SNEGSKA (reference sequence). CDR3 length: 16 amino acids. A single record per CDR3 protein comes from TCRdb applying MiXCR to the 5' RACE reads. The data contain some 54,000 distinct CDR3 sequences, 6.5% to 7.5% of them singletons. This record belongs to a study of spatial heterogeneity in lung cancer. The chain employs TRBV20-1 and TRBJ1-2; 7 bases agree with TRBD1. The input for sequencing was PBMCs, taken at follow-up. This clonotype was sampled from a female donor with early-stage non-small cell lung cancer. The CDR3 protein is CSAGTGTATLNYGYTF. The DNA for the CDR3 is TGCAGTGCTGGCACCGGGACAGCGACCCTTAACTATGGCTACACCTTC.